The 10 T cell receptor beta chains given below trace back to one sample, sequenced in a study of beta chain features in type 1 diabetes (dated by TCRdb to between 2018 and 2020). The library was prepared using the immunoSEQ multiplex PCR assay. The entire amount of isolated RNA was reverse transcribed using the High Capacity cDNA Reverse Transcription Kit, so the sequenced TCRB transcripts were expressed ones. TCRdb obtained this table from immuneACCESS and retained in-frame rearrangements with V and J assigned. These tables miss some clones; where compared with another copy, unresolved V genes account for less than half of the shortfall, and the remainder is unexplained. The sample includes 330,000 or so clones, with about 18% observed a single time. The ten top clones hold 0.035% to 0.055% of the sample. Sequencing was performed on naive CD4+ T cells from blood. What the cell subset or site label conveys for this sample: true naive CD4+ T cells. The source is a woman aged 18-29 years in good health.

This clone has a handful of counts. V usage is TRBV4-1 and J usage is TRBJ2-3, with D perhaps TRBD2 (7 bases). The CDR3 contains 19 residues. V was shortened by 0 bases and J by 4 bases, with 23 bases between the two germline ends. Germline V lookup: CDR1 MGHRA, CDR2 YSYEKL. The CDR3 protein is CASSQEGGGVGHASDTQYF. The CDR3, as DNA: TGCGCCAGCAGCCAAGAAGGGGGAGGGGTAGGACATGCCTCAGATACGCAGTATTTT.

This chain joins TRBV7-2 and TRBJ2-2; 8 bases are shared with TRBD2. V shed 6 bases, J shed 3 bases, and the junction held 3 bases outside the gene matches. The CDR3 sequence is 14 residues long. Germline lookup yields CDR1 SGHTA and CDR2 FQGNSA. CDR3 coding DNA: TGTGCCAGCAGACGGGGGGGCGACACCGGGGAGCTGTTTTTT. This gives the protein CASRRGGDTGELFF. The whole variable domain, remainder taken from reference TRBV7-2 and TRBJ2-2, is GAGVSQSPSNKVTEKGKDVELRCDPISGHTALYWYRQSLGQGLEFLIYFQGNSAPDKSGLPSDRFSAERTGGSVSTLTIQRTQQEDSAVYLCASRRGGDTGELFFGEGSRLTVL.

The chain couples TRBV30 to TRBJ1-3; TRBD1 agrees at 12 bases. CDR1 and CDR2 (germline): GTSNPN, SVGIG (reference sequence). This CDR3 has 17 residues. The trim removed 4 bases at V and 1 base at J, leaving 8 bases unmatched. CDR3 region: CAWTGTGGTFSGNTIYF. DNA for the CDR3: TGTGCCTGGACCGGGACAGGGGGCACTTTTTCTGGAAACACCATATATTTT.

This clone was observed a few times. The genes are TRBV5-1 and TRBJ1-1; 11 bases line up with TRBD1. The germline V gene encodes CDR1 SGHRS and CDR2 YFSETQ. Trimming removed 6 bases from V and 5 bases from J; junction bases left unmatched: 6. The CDR3 covers 14 residues. The CDR3 nucleotides are TGCGCCAGCACTCCGGGACAGGGGGTAACTGAAGCTTTCTTT. Translation gives CASTPGQGVTEAFF. The full variable domain, its missing parts supplied by reference TRBV5-1 and TRBJ1-1, is KAGVTQTPRYLIKTRGQQVTLSCSPISGHRSVSWYQQTPGQGLQFLFEYFSETQRNKGNFPGRFSGRQFSNSRSEMNVSTLELGDSALYLCASTPGQGVTEAFFGQGTRLTVV.

This clone was recorded at least ten times. The V and J genes are TRBV30 and TRBJ2-6; D unresolved. The CDR3 loop spans 14 amino acids. Germline CDR1 is GTSNPN and CDR2 is SVGIG (reference sequence). V lost 2 bases to trimming and J lost 0 bases, with 5 bases between them. CDR3 sequence reads: CAWSTSSGANVLTF. The DNA of the CDR3 is TGTGCCTGGAGTACGAGCTCTGGGGCCAACGTCCTGACTTTC. The entire variable domain, with the rest obtained from reference TRBV30 and TRBJ2-6, is as follows: SQTIHQWPATLVQPVGSPLSLECTVEGTSNPNLYWYRQAAGRGLQLLFYSVGIGQISSEVPQNLSASRPQDRQFILSSKKLLLSDSGFYLCAWSTSSGANVLTFGAGSRLTVL.

The CDR3 spells CASSLNRGAGNEQFF. DNA for the CDR3: TGTGCCAGCAGCCTTAATCGGGGGGCCGGTAATGAGCAGTTCTTC. The gene calls are TRBV11-2 and TRBJ2-1; maybe TRBD2 (7 bases). Trimming cost V 5 bases and J 7 bases, with 18 bases left between them. The CDR3 is 15 residues long. Germline loops: CDR1 SGHAT, CDR2 FQNNGV.

Here the CDR3 reads CASSQGGVATQYF. The CDR3 nucleotides are TGCGCCAGCAGCCAAGGGGGCGTAGCGACCCAGTACTTC. The rearrangement uses TRBV4-1 and TRBJ2-5, with a tentative D call TRBD1 (5 bases). CDR1 and CDR2 (germline): MGHRA, YSYEKL. V dropped 1 base and J dropped 7 bases, with 10 bases sitting between them. This CDR3 comprises 13 residues.

The rearrangement joins TRBV7-8 to TRBJ2-7; D perhaps matches TRBD1 (6 bases). CDR1 and CDR2 from the germline V gene are SGHVS and FQNEAQ. Trimming left V 5 bases short and J 5 bases short, with 19 bases between. CDR3 length equals 15 residues. CDR3 residues: CASSPRGSQRHEQYF. CDR3 nucleotide sequence: TGTGCCAGCAGCCCAAGGGGGTCCCAACGCCACGAGCAGTACTTC.

This clone appeared a few times. The V gene is TRBV21-1, the J gene TRBJ2-1; TRBD1 was called by the table and not checked on the DNA. TRBV21-1 is described as a pseudogene. The CDR3 is 16 amino acids. CDR3 residues: CASSTEGTGGYNEQFF. The CDR3 DNA follows: TGTGCCAGCAGCACCGAAGGGACAGGGGGCTACAATGAGCAGTTCTTC.

This clone was seen only a few times. The chain employs TRBV30 and TRBJ1-4; D remains unclear. V was trimmed by 7 bases and J by 8 bases, leaving 17 bases between them. The length of the CDR3 is 13 residues. CDR1 is GTSNPN, CDR2 SVGIG, per germline (reference sequence). In nucleotides, the CDR3 is TGTGCCTCGCAGGAGGTGGTTGGGGAAAAACTGTTTTTT. Translated, it gives CASQEVVGEKLFF.